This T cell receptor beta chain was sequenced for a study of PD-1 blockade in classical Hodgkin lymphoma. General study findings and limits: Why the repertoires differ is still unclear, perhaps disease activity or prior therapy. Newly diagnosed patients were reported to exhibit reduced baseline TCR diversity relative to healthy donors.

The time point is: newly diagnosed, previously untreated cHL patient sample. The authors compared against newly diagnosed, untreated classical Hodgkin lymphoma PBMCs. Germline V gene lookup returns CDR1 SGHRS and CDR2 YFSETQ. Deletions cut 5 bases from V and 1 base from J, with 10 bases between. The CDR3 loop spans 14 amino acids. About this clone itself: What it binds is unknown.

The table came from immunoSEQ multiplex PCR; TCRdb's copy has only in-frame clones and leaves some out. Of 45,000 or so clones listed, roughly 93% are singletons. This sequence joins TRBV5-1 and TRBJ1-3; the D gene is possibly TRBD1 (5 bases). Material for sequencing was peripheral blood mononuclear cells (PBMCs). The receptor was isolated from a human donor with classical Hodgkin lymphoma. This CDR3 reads CASRDQGSGNTIYF. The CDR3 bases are TGCGCCAGCAGGGATCAGGGTTCTGGAAACACCATATATTTT.